The 10 T cell receptor beta chains below were found in one sample sequenced in a study of T cell responses to AZD1222 COVID-19 vaccine. Produced via immunoSEQ multiplex PCR; TCRdb's table is partial and in-frame only. The sample holds about 54,000 clones, 87% seen once. This specimen was peripheral blood, taken on day 0 of AZD1222 vaccination. These receptors came from an adult in good health.

The CDR3 nucleotides read TGTGCCAGCAGTTCCCCAGGGGGCGACGGCTACACCTTC. It yields the protein CASSSPGGDGYTF. J is TRBJ1-2 and V is TRBV12-3 or TRBV12-4; 8 bases fit TRBD1. The ends lost 4 bases at V and 8 bases at J; junction bases unmatched: 6. CDR3 length equals 13 residues.

The chain is built from TRBV19 and TRBJ2-1, with D possibly matching TRBD2 (6 bases). The germline V and J ends were trimmed by 5 bases and 7 bases, with 12 bases remaining between them. This CDR3 spans 13 amino acids. CDR1 LNHDA and CDR2 SQIVND come from the germline V gene (reference sequence). The DNA for the CDR3 is TGTGCCAGTAGTGTAACTAGCATGAATGAGCAGTTCTTC. It codes for CASSVTSMNEQFF.

V and J are TRBV4-2 and TRBJ2-1, with 9 bases fitting TRBD1. CDR1 and CDR2 (germline): LGHNA, YNFKEQ. Unmatched junction bases numbered 9, after V lost 3 bases and J lost 6 bases. The CDR3 is made up of 16 amino acids. The CDR3 sequence: CASSQEGQGGSNEQFF. CDR3 bases: TGTGCCAGCAGCCAGGAGGGACAGGGAGGCAGCAATGAGCAGTTCTTC.

V gene TRBV24-1 combines with J gene TRBJ2-2; 8 nucleotides line up with TRBD1. Germline assignment: CDR1 KGHDR and CDR2 SFDVKD. The CDR3 sequence is 15 residues long. Unmatched junction bases numbered 8, after V lost 5 bases and J lost 7 bases. CDR3 bases: TGTGCCACCAGTGCCGAGGACAGGGCGGGCGGGGAGCTGTTTTTT. Protein: CATSAEDRAGGELFF.

With respect to this clone: The junction departs from the called germline gene at one end, perhaps through a read error. The gene calls are TRBV28 and TRBJ1-1; D unclear. Germline CDR1 is MDHEN and CDR2 is SYDVKM. The length of the CDR3 is 12 residues. For the CDR3, the DNA is TGTGCCAGCAGTTCCTCTATCCAAGTGTTGGAGTTT. This translates into CASSSSIQVLEF. Variable domain in full (rest from reference TRBV28 and TRBJ1-1): DVKVTQSSRYLVKRTGEKVFLECVQDMDHENMFWYRQDPGLGLRLIYFSYDVKMKEKGDIPEGYSVSREKKERFSLILESASTNQTSMYLCASSSSIQVLEFGQGTRLTVV.

V gene TRBV7-2 combines with J gene TRBJ1-5; no clear D gene. Germline CDR1 SGHTA, CDR2 FQGNSA. Deletions cut 5 bases from V and 8 bases from J, with 16 bases between. The CDR3 loop spans 14 amino acids. The CDR3: CASSLRPGREPQHF. CDR3 DNA: TGTGCCAGCAGCCTACGGCCCGGGAGGGAGCCCCAGCATTTT.

The chain links TRBV5-5 to TRBJ1-1, with D maybe TRBD1 (5 bases). The germline V gene has CDR1 SGHKS and CDR2 YYEKEE (reference sequence). Trimming pared 4 bases from V and 4 bases from J, leaving 14 bases between. The CDR3 loop spans 14 amino acids. CDR3 region: CASSLGRGSTEAFF. CDR3 sequence (DNA): TGTGCCAGCAGCCTTGGAAGGGGCAGCACTGAAGCTTTCTTT.

This clone appeared a few times. The chain uses TRBV6-5 and TRBJ2-2, with D perhaps TRBD2 (7 bases). The V end lost 11 bases, the J end lost 2 bases, and 12 bases lay between the germline ends. CDR3 length equals 13 residues. Germline values: CDR1 MNHEY, CDR2 SVGAGI. The CDR3 region is CAAGASNTGELFF. The CDR3 nucleotides read TGTGCCGCGGGGGCCAGCAACACCGGGGAGCTGTTTTTT.

The rearrangement joins TRBV7-8 to TRBJ2-7; the D gene is possibly TRBD2 (6 bases). In germline, CDR1 is SGHVS, CDR2 FQNEAQ. CDR3 size: 14 residues. V was shortened by 5 bases and J by 2 bases, with 13 bases between the two germline ends. The CDR3 region is CASSTETGAYEQYF. The DNA of the CDR3 is TGTGCCAGCAGCACAGAGACGGGGGCCTACGAGCAGTACTTC. Full variable domain (outside the CDR3, taken from reference TRBV7-8 and TRBJ2-7): GAGVSQSPRYKVAKRGQDVALRCDPISGHVSLFWYQQALGQGPEFLTYFQNEAQLDKSGLPSDRFFAERPEGSVSTLKIQRTQQEDSAVYLCASSTETGAYEQYFGPGTRLTVT.

The genes are TRBV7-9 and TRBJ2-3, with D uncertain. V shed 5 bases and J shed 5 bases, with 17 bases lying between them. The CDR3 loop spans 15 amino acids. Germline CDR1 and CDR2: SEHNR and FQNEAQ (reference sequence). CDR3 in amino acids: CASSQNRLPGDTQYF. The CDR3 DNA reads as TGTGCCAGCAGCCAGAACAGACTCCCCGGAGATACGCAGTATTTT.